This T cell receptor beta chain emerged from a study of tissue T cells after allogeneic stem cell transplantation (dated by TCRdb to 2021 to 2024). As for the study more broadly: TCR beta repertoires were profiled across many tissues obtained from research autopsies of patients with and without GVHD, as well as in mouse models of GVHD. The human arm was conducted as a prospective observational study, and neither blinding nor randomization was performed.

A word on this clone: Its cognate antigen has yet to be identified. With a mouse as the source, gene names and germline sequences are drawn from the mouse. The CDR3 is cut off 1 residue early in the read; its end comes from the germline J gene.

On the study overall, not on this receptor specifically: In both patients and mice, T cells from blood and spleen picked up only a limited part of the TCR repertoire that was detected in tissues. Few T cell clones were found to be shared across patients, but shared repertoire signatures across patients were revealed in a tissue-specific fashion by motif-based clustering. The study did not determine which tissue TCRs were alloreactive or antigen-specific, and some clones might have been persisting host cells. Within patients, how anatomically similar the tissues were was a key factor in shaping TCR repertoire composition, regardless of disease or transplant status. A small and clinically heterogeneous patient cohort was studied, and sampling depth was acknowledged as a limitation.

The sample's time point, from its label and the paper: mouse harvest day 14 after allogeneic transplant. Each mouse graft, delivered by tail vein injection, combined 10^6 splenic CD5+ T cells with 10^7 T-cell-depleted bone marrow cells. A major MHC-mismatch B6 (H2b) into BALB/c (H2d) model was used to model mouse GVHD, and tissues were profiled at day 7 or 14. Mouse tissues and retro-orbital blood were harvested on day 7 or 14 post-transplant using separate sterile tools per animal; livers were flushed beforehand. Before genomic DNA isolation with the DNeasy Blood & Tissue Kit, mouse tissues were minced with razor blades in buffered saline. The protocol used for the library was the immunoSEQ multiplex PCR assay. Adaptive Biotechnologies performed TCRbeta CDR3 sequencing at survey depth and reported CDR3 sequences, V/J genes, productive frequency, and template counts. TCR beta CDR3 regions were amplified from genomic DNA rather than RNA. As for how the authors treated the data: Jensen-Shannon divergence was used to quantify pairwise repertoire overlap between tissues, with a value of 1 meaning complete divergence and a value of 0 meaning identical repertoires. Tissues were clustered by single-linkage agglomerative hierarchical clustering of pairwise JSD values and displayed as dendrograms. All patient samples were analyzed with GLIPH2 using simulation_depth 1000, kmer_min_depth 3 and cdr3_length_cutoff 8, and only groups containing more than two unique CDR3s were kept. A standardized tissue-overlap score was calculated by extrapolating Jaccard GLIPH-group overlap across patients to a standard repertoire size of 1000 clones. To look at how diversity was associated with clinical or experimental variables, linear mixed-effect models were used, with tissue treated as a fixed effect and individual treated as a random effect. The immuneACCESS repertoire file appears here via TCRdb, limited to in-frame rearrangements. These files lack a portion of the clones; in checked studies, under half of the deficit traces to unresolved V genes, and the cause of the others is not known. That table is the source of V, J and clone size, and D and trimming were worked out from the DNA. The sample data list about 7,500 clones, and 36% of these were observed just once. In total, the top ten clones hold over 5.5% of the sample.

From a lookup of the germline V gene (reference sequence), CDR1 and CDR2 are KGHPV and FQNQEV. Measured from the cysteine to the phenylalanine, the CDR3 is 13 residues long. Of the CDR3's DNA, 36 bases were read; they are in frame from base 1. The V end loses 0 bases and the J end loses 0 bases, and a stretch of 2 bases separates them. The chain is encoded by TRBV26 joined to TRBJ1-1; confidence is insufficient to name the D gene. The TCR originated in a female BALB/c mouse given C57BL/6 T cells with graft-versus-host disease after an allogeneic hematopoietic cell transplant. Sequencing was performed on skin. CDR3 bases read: TGTGCCAGCAGTCTGTCACCAAACACAGAAGTCTTC. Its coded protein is CASSLSPNTEVF. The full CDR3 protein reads CASSLSPNTEVFF.